The 30 T cell receptor beta chains reported below all come from one sample, sequenced in a study of blood T cell repertoires in COVID-19. Measured with immunoSEQ multiplex PCR; TCRdb has only the in-frame clones, and not every one. The repertoire consists of 220,000 or so clones, with about 81% occurring once and the leading ten covering around 8%. Material: peripheral blood. These receptors were taken from a woman older than 75 with COVID-19, enrolled during active disease.

The V call is TRBV28, the J call TRBJ2-3; unclear D gene. Germline CDR1 reads MDHEN; CDR2 reads SYDVKM. V was pared by 5 bases and J by 4 bases, with 13 bases between. This CDR3 has 14 residues. In DNA form, the CDR3 reads TGTGCCAGCAGTCCCTCGGAGAGAGCAGATACGCAGTATTTT. Its protein product is CASSPSERADTQYF.

The J gene is TRBJ1-3, the V gene TRBV3-1 (or the pseudogene TRBV3-2); possible D gene TRBD1, 5 bases. The CDR3 runs 14 residues. V shed 2 bases and J shed 3 bases, with 8 bases lying between them. Germline V gives CDR1 LGHDT, CDR2 YNNKEL (reference sequence). CDR3 DNA sequence: TGTGCCAGCAGCCAACAGGGAGGTGGAAACACCATATATTTT. It encodes CASSQQGGGNTIYF.

The genes are TRBV3-1 (or the pseudogene TRBV3-2) and TRBJ2-7; 9 bases line up with TRBD1. Germline values: CDR1 LGHDT, CDR2 YNNKEL (reference sequence). V lost 4 bases, J lost 4 bases, and 2 bases stayed unmatched. The length of the CDR3 is 13 residues. CDR3 nucleotide sequence: TGTGCCAGCAGCCGGGACAGGGAGTACGAGCAGTACTTC. Its protein product is CASSRDREYEQYF.

The chain combines TRBV5-6 with TRBJ2-7; 9 positions agree with TRBD2. V was clipped by 9 bases and J by 5 bases; unmatched bases: 18. This CDR3 is built from 16 residues. The germline V gene encodes CDR1 SGHDT and CDR2 YYEEEE. This chain's CDR3 is CATAEWGKGLANEQYF. The CDR3 region has the DNA TGTGCCACCGCGGAATGGGGAAAAGGACTAGCGAACGAGCAGTACTTC.

Many counts were recorded for this clone. The chain couples TRBV4-1 to TRBJ2-6; 8 bases are shared with TRBD1. Germline V lookup: CDR1 MGHRA, CDR2 YSYEKL. CDR3 length equals 18 residues. Trimming cost V 0 bases and J 3 bases; bases outside gene matches: 7. The CDR3 DNA sequence: TGCGCCAGCAGCCAAGATCGTAAGACAGGGGATGGGGCCAACGTCCTGACTTTC. As protein: CASSQDRKTGDGANVLTF.

The J gene is TRBJ1-2, the V gene TRBV6-5; 7 bases agree with TRBD1. J was trimmed by 4 bases and V by 0 bases; bases with no gene match: 8. The V gene's germline CDR1 is MNHEY and CDR2 SVGAGI. This CDR3 region has 16 residues. Written as DNA, the CDR3 is TGTGCCAGCAGTTACTCAGGGACAGAAGCGCTCTATGGCTACACCTTC. Protein product: CASSYSGTEALYGYTF.

The chain uses TRBV18 and TRBJ1-1; D unresolved. Germline lookup yields CDR1 KGHSH and CDR2 LQKENI. Trimming removed 6 bases at V and 3 bases at J, with 11 bases between. This CDR3 is 13 amino acids long. Here the CDR3 reads CASSPTRDTEAFF. CDR3 sequence (DNA): TGTGCCAGCTCCCCCACCCGGGACACTGAAGCTTTCTTT. The variable domain in full, with the rest retrieved from reference TRBV18 and TRBJ1-1, is NAGVMQNPRHLVRRRGQEARLRCSPMKGHSHVYWYRQLPEEGLKFMVYLQKENIIDESGMPKERFSAEFPKEGPSILRIQQVVRGDSAAYFCASSPTRDTEAFFGQGTRLTVV.

V usage is TRBV6-6 and J usage is TRBJ2-1; D might be TRBD2 (6 bases). This CDR3 spans 13 amino acids. The V end lost 7 bases, the J end lost 2 bases, and 9 bases lay between the germline ends. CDR1 is MNHNY, CDR2 SVGAGI, per germline (reference sequence). The CDR3: CASNLATYNEQFF. As DNA, the CDR3 is TGTGCCAGCAACCTAGCGACCTACAATGAGCAGTTCTTC.

The gene calls are TRBV29-1 and TRBJ1-2, with D uncertain. The length of the CDR3 is 13 residues. Germline loops: CDR1 SQVTM, CDR2 ANQGSEA. V was cut by 3 bases and J by 4 bases, with 12 bases left in between. In nucleotides, the CDR3 is TGCAGCGTTGAGGGAGACGCCGCCTATGGCTACACCTTC. It codes for CSVEGDAAYGYTF.

The CDR3 region is CASSSQVGSPLHF. CDR3 bases: TGTGCCAGCAGTTCTCAGGTCGGATCACCCCTCCACTTT. The chain is built from TRBV6-5 and TRBJ1-6; D gene ambiguous. Trimming removed 4 bases at V and 10 bases at J, with 11 bases between. CDR3 length: 13 residues. Germline assignment: CDR1 MNHEY and CDR2 SVGAGI.

This clone appeared a single time. The chain links TRBV5-1 to TRBJ1-5; 7 nucleotides align to TRBD1. V shed 0 bases and J 4 bases; nucleotides not matched to a gene: 4. Germline assignment: CDR1 SGHRS and CDR2 YFSETQ. This CDR3 spans 15 amino acids. In nucleotides, the CDR3 is TGCGCCAGCAGCTTGGCCGGGACAGCAAATCAGCCCCAGCATTTT. Amino acids: CASSLAGTANQPQHF.

V usage is TRBV7-9 and J usage is TRBJ2-2; TRBD1 matches 8 bases. Per the germline V gene, CDR1 is SEHNR and CDR2 is FQNEAQ (reference sequence). The J segment lost 1 base and the V segment lost 8 bases, leaving 3 bases of the junction unmatched. The CDR3 consists of 14 residues. The DNA for the CDR3 is TGTGCCAGCCTCGGACAGGGGAACACCGGGGAGCTGTTTTTT. Its translation is CASLGQGNTGELFF.

This chain connects TRBV27 to TRBJ1-1, with TRBD1 as a possible D gene (5 bases). CDR1 is MNHEY, CDR2 SMNVEV, per germline (reference sequence). Trimming left V 6 bases short and J 2 bases short, with 13 bases between. The length of the CDR3 is 14 residues. The CDR3 DNA reads TGTGCCAGCAGCCCGTGGGACTTAAACACTGAAGCTTTCTTT. It translates to CASSPWDLNTEAFF.

The CDR3, as DNA: TGCGCCAGCAGCTCCAATACAGGGAGCGGAAACATTCAGTACTTC. This translates into CASSSNTGSGNIQYF. The chain uses TRBV5-1 and TRBJ2-4; perhaps TRBD1 as D (6 bases). Germline V gene sequence: CDR1 SGHRS, CDR2 YFSETQ. The CDR3 sequence is 15 residues long. V was pared by 3 bases and J by 6 bases, with 16 bases between.

The chain has TRBV13 and TRBJ1-1, with 7 positions matching TRBD1. The CDR3 sequence is 14 residues long. Germline CDR1 and CDR2: PRHDT and FYEKMQ (reference sequence). The trim removed 4 bases at V and 6 bases at J, leaving 8 bases unmatched. The CDR3 region has the DNA TGTGCCAGCAGCTGGACACAGGGGAGACCTGAAGCTTTCTTT. This sequence encodes CASSWTQGRPEAFF. The whole variable domain, filled in from reference TRBV13 and TRBJ1-1, reads AAGVIQSPRHLIKEKRETATLKCYPIPRHDTVYWYQQGPGQDPQFLISFYEKMQSDKGSIPDRFSAQQFSDYHSELNMSSLELGDSALYFCASSWTQGRPEAFFGQGTRLTVV.

The rearrangement links TRBV9 to TRBJ2-7; 7 bases fit TRBD2. Germline values: CDR1 SGDLS, CDR2 YYNGEE. J lost 0 bases, V lost 4 bases, and 13 bases had no gene match. The CDR3 extends over 17 amino acids. The CDR3 DNA sequence: TGTGCCAGCAGCCCCCGGGGGGAGAGGTTTAGCTCCTACGAGCAGTACTTC. The encoded protein is CASSPRGERFSSYEQYF.

This clone has just a few counts. The rearrangement joins TRBV6-5 to TRBJ1-1; D not certain. The CDR3 runs to 14 residues. Germline V CDR1 and CDR2: MNHEY, SVGAGI. The V and J ends lost 6 bases and 1 base respectively, with 12 bases between them. The DNA for the CDR3 is TGTGCCAGCAGCCTATCCCCCGGGAACACTGAAGCTTTCTTT. Protein sequence: CASSLSPGNTEAFF.

The J gene is TRBJ1-2, the V gene TRBV5-4; 8 bases are shared with TRBD1. The CDR3 extends over 13 amino acids. Looked up from germline, CDR1 is SGHNT and CDR2 is YYREEE (reference sequence). V shed 4 bases, J shed 3 bases, and the junction held 2 bases outside the gene matches. The CDR3 spells CASSTDRDYGYTF. CDR3 in DNA: TGTGCCAGCAGCACGGACAGGGACTATGGCTACACCTTC.

The chain carries TRBV5-4 and TRBJ1-1; 7 bases agree with TRBD1. This CDR3 contains 14 residues. The V gene's germline CDR1 is SGHNT and CDR2 YYREEE (reference sequence). V lost 3 bases to trimming and J lost 3 bases; unmatched junction nucleotides: 5. The CDR3 reads CASSSQGGHTEAFF. The CDR3 bases are TGTGCCAGCAGCTCCCAAGGGGGCCACACTGAAGCTTTCTTT.

The V gene is TRBV5-8, the J gene TRBJ1-2, with TRBD1 identical over 8 bases. Looked up from germline, CDR1 is SGHTS and CDR2 is YDEGEE. This CDR3 comprises 14 residues. The ends lost 4 bases at V and 5 bases at J; junction bases unmatched: 7. The CDR3 bases are TGTGCCAGCAGCCAACGGACAGGGAAGTATGGCTACACCTTC. The encoded protein is CASSQRTGKYGYTF.

The chain combines TRBV11-3 with TRBJ1-3; 7 bases map to TRBD1. The ends lost 5 bases at V and 3 bases at J; junction bases unmatched: 4. The CDR3 extends over 14 amino acids. The germline V gene encodes CDR1 SGHNT and CDR2 YENEEA. CDR3 DNA: TGTGCCAGCAGCCGAGGGGGCGATGGAAACACCATATATTTT. It encodes CASSRGGDGNTIYF.

The chain employs TRBV9 and TRBJ1-5; 7 positions agree with TRBD1. CDR3 length: 14 residues. J gave up 7 bases and V 8 bases, and 12 bases lay outside the gene matches. The germline V gene has CDR1 SGDLS and CDR2 YYNGEE. CDR3: CASSYSEGGQPQHF. CDR3 coding DNA: TGTGCCAGTTCCTATTCGGAAGGGGGCCAGCCCCAGCATTTT.

The V gene is TRBV3-1 (or the pseudogene TRBV3-2), the J gene TRBJ2-7; 9 bases agree with TRBD2. V trimming: 3 bases; J trimming: 4 bases; junction bases outside the gene matches: 22. This CDR3 region has 20 residues. The germline gives CDR1 LGHDT, CDR2 YNNKEL (reference sequence). The CDR3 sequence is CASSHQHWGLAGKKKYEQYF. CDR3 DNA: TGTGCCAGCAGCCACCAACATTGGGGGCTAGCGGGAAAAAAGAAGTACGAGCAGTACTTC.

The genes are TRBV18 and TRBJ2-5; 7 nucleotides agree with TRBD2. The germline V gene has CDR1 KGHSH and CDR2 LQKENI. The V and J ends lost 4 bases and 4 bases, in that order; junction bases with no gene match: 6. The CDR3 covers 14 residues. Here the CDR3 reads CASSRSWGGETQYF. CDR3 in DNA: TGTGCCAGCTCACGATCCTGGGGGGGAGAGACCCAGTACTTC.

The DNA of the CDR3 is TGCAGTGCTAGTCAGGGCCCGGGGGACTATGGCTACACCTTC. Its protein is CSASQGPGDYGYTF. J is TRBJ1-2 and V is TRBV20-1; weak D call: TRBD1 (5 bases). The CDR3 is 14 residues long. Trimming stripped 3 bases from V and 3 bases from J, with 14 bases between. CDR1 is DFQATT and CDR2 is SNEGSKA in the germline V gene (reference sequence).

CDR3 nucleotides: TGTGCCAGCAGTGAGGGTACAGGGGCGAACACCGGGGAGCTGTTTTTT. It is translated as CASSEGTGANTGELFF. The rearrangement uses TRBV6-1 and TRBJ2-2; TRBD1 aligns across 7 bases. With V trimmed by 3 bases and J by 0 bases, 4 bases remained unmatched. The CDR3 is made up of 16 amino acids. CDR1 is MNHNS and CDR2 is SASEGT in the germline V gene.

The rearrangement links TRBV5-5 to TRBJ1-1; D gene unclear. Germline-derived CDR1 and CDR2 are SGHKS and YYEKEE (reference sequence). V was clipped by 2 bases and J by 1 base, with 12 bases between them. The CDR3 length is 15 residues. The chain's CDR3 is CASSLRTFQNTEAFF. CDR3 coding DNA: TGTGCCAGCAGCTTACGGACTTTCCAGAACACTGAAGCTTTCTTT.

The V gene is TRBV15, the J gene TRBJ1-4; 7 nucleotides match TRBD1. V shed 4 bases, J shed 6 bases, and the junction held 5 bases outside the gene matches. CDR1 is LNHNV and CDR2 is YYDKDF in the germline V gene (reference sequence). The CDR3 spans 14 residues. CDR3 in amino acids: CATSKGGSDEKLFF. The CDR3 region has the DNA TGTGCCACCAGCAAAGGGGGCTCGGATGAAAAACTGTTTTTT.

The chain couples TRBV11-2 to TRBJ1-6; 7 bases fit TRBD1. Germline values: CDR1 SGHAT, CDR2 FQNNGV. The CDR3 spans 15 residues. Trimming took 4 bases from V and 7 from J; bases not matched to a gene: 7. In nucleotides, the CDR3 is TGTGCCAGCAGCTCCTGGGGACAGATCAATTCACCCCTCCACTTT. It translates to CASSSWGQINSPLHF.

The chain has TRBV2 and TRBJ2-2; 7 bases map to TRBD2. In germline, CDR1 is SNHLY, CDR2 FYNNEI. V shed 10 bases, J shed 5 bases, and the junction held 4 bases outside the gene matches. CDR3 length equals 12 residues. The CDR3 DNA reads as TGTGCCATCGGCGGGAGAACCGGGGAGCTGTTTTTT. Encoded protein: CAIGGRTGELFF.